One sample yielded the 9 T cell receptor beta chains listed below, sequenced in a study of a mutant IDH1 vaccine in newly diagnosed glioma. The time point is: week 35, safety follow-up. In every dose of vaccine, 300 ug of mutant IDH1 20-mer peptide was given alongside topical imiquimod. Sequencing was performed with immunoSEQ multiplex PCR; in TCRdb, only in-frame clones are kept and a portion is missing. This table holds some 66,000 clones, around 84% found once. These TCRs are of unknown antigen specificity. This sample comprised PBMCs, obtained from a glioma patient whose treatment included an IDH1 peptide vaccine. The receptors here all came from a young man with glioma.

A single count supports this clone. This chain connects TRBV10-3 to TRBJ2-7, with TRBD2 matching 15 bases. CDR1 and CDR2 from the germline V gene are ENHRY and SYGVKD. This CDR3 spans 19 amino acids. Trimming at V came to 6 bases and at J to 0 bases, leaving 12 bases not matched to a gene. CDR3 region: CAIRVTGTSGGYSSYEQYF. The CDR3, as DNA: TGTGCCATCAGGGTGACCGGGACTAGCGGGGGGTACAGCTCCTACGAGCAGTACTTC.

J is TRBJ2-2 and V is TRBV19; 7 bases map to TRBD1. V shed 6 bases, J shed 9 bases, and the junction held 13 bases outside the gene matches. Germline V gene lookup returns CDR1 LNHDA and CDR2 SQIVND (reference sequence). The CDR3 length is 15 residues. The CDR3 reads CASRRQGSTVRELFF. CDR3 DNA: TGTGCCAGTAGGCGACAGGGATCGACGGTGAGGGAGCTGTTTTTT.

The sample holds one count of this clone. This chain joins TRBV13 and TRBJ1-3; D is unclear. The germline V gene has CDR1 PRHDT and CDR2 FYEKMQ (reference sequence). Between the trimmed V and J ends, which lost 2 bases and 0 bases, there was a span of 8 bases. The CDR3 totals 15 residues. DNA for the CDR3: TGTGCCAGCAGCTTAAGATCGCTCTCTGGAAACACCATATATTTT. It codes for CASSLRSLSGNTIYF.

The rearrangement uses TRBV19 and TRBJ2-7, with D perhaps matching TRBD1 (5 bases). CDR3 length: 14 amino acids. CDR1 and CDR2 (germline): LNHDA, SQIVND (reference sequence). V was clipped by 4 bases and J by 0 bases, with 10 bases between them. The CDR3 DNA is TGTGCCAGTAGTAGACAGAGAAGCTCCTACGAGCAGTACTTC. Protein product: CASSRQRSSYEQYF.

The rearrangement links TRBV5-6 to TRBJ2-5, with a weak D call TRBD2 (7 bases). V dropped 5 bases and J dropped 6 bases, with 20 bases sitting between them. This CDR3 has 15 residues. Germline V lookup: CDR1 SGHDT, CDR2 YYEEEE. CDR3 sequence reads: CASSFLPGGGKTQYF. DNA for the CDR3: TGTGCCAGCAGTTTCCTCCCGGGGGGCGGGAAGACCCAGTACTTC. Variable domain in full (rest from reference TRBV5-6 and TRBJ2-5): DAGVTQSPTHLIKTRGQQVTLRCSPKSGHDTVSWYQQALGQGPQFIFQYYEEEERQRGNFPDRFSGHQFPNYSSELNVNALLLGDSALYLCASSFLPGGGKTQYFGPGTRLLVL.

The chain employs TRBV25-1 and TRBJ1-1; weak D call: TRBD1 (6 bases). The V end lost 2 bases, the J end lost 1 base, and 11 bases lay between the germline ends. CDR1 is MGHDK, CDR2 SYGVNS, per germline. The CDR3 consists of 15 residues. Here the CDR3 DNA reads TGTGCCAGCAGTGAAAGCCCAGGGGCGAACACTGAAGCTTTCTTT. It encodes CASSESPGANTEAFF.

The chain links TRBV7-8 to TRBJ1-1; 8 nucleotides match TRBD1. The CDR3 runs 18 residues. Germline CDR1 and CDR2: SGHVS and FQNEAQ. V was clipped by 0 bases and J by 4 bases; unmatched bases: 13. The CDR3 region is CASSLARHTRGLSTEAFF. The CDR3 DNA sequence: TGTGCCAGCAGCTTAGCCAGACATACCAGGGGGCTGAGCACTGAAGCTTTCTTT.

CDR3 sequence reads: CASSFAATNYGYTF. The DNA for the CDR3 is TGTGCCAGCAGCTTTGCAGCTACTAACTATGGCTACACCTTC. The V call is TRBV7-9, the J call TRBJ1-2; no clear D. The ends were cut back, 3 bases at V and 0 bases at J, with 8 bases in the middle. Germline V gives CDR1 SEHNR, CDR2 FQNEAQ (reference sequence). There are 14 residues in the CDR3.

The genes are TRBV19 and TRBJ2-1; TRBD1 might be the D (5 bases). Trimming pared 3 bases from V and 4 bases from J, leaving 7 bases between. The CDR3 runs 13 residues. Germline V lookup: CDR1 LNHDA, CDR2 SQIVND (reference sequence). DNA of the CDR3: TGTGCCAGTAGTATGACAGATTACAATGAGCAGTTCTTC. It yields the protein CASSMTDYNEQFF.